The clone carrying this T cell receptor beta chain came up a few times. Its specificity is not known. This specimen comes from a study of blood T cells in healthy people across ages. Study summary: Researchers report that template switching captured about one barcoded beta molecule per two T cells. Findings of the study overall: In long-lived donors, naive CD4+ cell counts and diversity exceeded those of aged donors. A roughly linear age-dependent decrease characterized TCR beta diversity per million T cells.

A second PCR of about 6 to 11 cycles used a sample-barcoded 5' primer and a J-beta primer mix. All cDNA molecules were each tagged by a template-switch adaptor with 12 random nucleotides. Via MiXCR, TCRdb re-called the 5' RACE reads, giving one row per CDR3 protein. The sample lists approximately 1,000,000 distinct CDR3 sequences, more than 35% occurring once. The clonotype was recovered from a woman in her sixties in good health. Sequenced material: blood.

DNA of the CDR3: TGTGCCAGCAGTTACTCGATCCCGGACAGAACCTACGAGCAGTACTTC. Encoded protein: CASSYSIPDRTYEQYF. The chain carries TRBV6-5 and TRBJ2-4; D possibly corresponds to TRBD1 (6 bases). The J call may be mistaken, given a closer DNA end match to TRBJ2-7. The germline CDR1 and CDR2 sequences are MNHEY and SVGAGI. The CDR3 is made up of 16 amino acids.